This T cell receptor (beta chain) is from a study of T cell responses to AZD1222 COVID-19 vaccine. Some clones are missing from TCRdb's copy, which holds only in-frame ones; the method was immunoSEQ multiplex PCR. The sample contains about 130,000 clones, around 84% of which appear only once. With respect to this clone: Its antigen is still unknown.

Study findings and constraints: Most donors were white British, females outnumbered males, and clonal diversity was possibly underestimated. Sampled repertoires all dated from after the peak T cell response.

The sequences come from peripheral blood, collected on day 0 of AZD1222 vaccination. This clonotype originated in an adult in good health.

The CDR3 DNA reads TGTGCCAGCAGCTTAGTAGGGACTAGATACTACACCGGGGAGCTGTTTTTT. This gives the protein CASSLVGTRYYTGELFF. The chain uses TRBV7-3 and TRBJ2-2; 8 positions agree with TRBD2. The V gene end was trimmed by 2 bases and the J gene end by 3 bases; junction bases not matched to a gene: 8. The CDR3 sequence is 17 residues long. Germline V CDR1 and CDR2: SGHTA, FQGTGA.